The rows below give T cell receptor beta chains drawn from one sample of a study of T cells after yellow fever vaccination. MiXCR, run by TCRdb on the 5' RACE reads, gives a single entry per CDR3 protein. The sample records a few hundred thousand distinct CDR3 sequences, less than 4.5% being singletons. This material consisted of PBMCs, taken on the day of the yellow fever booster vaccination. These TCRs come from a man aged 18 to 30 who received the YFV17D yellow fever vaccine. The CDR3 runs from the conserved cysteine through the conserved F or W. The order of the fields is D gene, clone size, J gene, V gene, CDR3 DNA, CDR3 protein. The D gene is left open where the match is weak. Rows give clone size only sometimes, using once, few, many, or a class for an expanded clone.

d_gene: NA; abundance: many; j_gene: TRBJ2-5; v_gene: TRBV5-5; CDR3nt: TGTGCCAGCAGGGCTGGTAAAGGATCGCAGTACTTC; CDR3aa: CASRAGKGSQYF
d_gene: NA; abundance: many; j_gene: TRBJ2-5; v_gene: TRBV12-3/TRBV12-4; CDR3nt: TGTGCCAGCCGAGCCCTTGGAACCGAGACCCAGTACTTC; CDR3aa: CASRALGTETQYF
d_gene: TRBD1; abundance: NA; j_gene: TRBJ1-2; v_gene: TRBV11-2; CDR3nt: TGTGCCAGCAGCTTAGACGGGACAGTCTATGGCTACACCTTC; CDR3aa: CASSLDGTVYGYTF
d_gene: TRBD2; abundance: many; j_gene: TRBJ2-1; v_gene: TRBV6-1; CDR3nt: TGTGCCAGCAGTGGACTAGCGGGGGGCTACAATGAGCAGTTCTTC; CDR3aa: CASSGLAGGYNEQFF
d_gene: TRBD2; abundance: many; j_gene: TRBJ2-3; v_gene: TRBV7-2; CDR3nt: TGTGCCAGCAGCTTAGGCCCTAGCGGGGGGACAGATACGCAGTATTTT; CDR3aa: CASSLGPSGGTDTQYF
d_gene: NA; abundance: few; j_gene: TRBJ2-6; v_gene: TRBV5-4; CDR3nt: TGTGCCAGCAGCCGCGCGGAACAGGGTTCCTCTGGGGCCAACGTCCTGACTTTC; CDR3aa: CASSRAEQGSSGANVLTF
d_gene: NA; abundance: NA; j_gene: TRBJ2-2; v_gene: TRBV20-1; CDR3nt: TGCAGTGCTAGTCCCGCCGGGGAGCTGTTTTTT; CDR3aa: CSASPAGELFF
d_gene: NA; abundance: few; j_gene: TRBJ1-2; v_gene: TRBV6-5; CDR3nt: TGTGCCAGCAGTTACGGGGGCAGGGTAGGAGGCTACACCTTC; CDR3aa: CASSYGGRVGGYTF
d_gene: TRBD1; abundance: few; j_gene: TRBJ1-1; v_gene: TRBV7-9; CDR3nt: TGTGCCAGCAGCCCAACGACAGGGCCGCACACTGAAGCTTTCTTT; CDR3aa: CASSPTTGPHTEAFF
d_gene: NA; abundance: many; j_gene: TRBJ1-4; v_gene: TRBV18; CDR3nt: TGTGCCAGCTCACCACCGTCAGGGGAAAAACTGTTTTTT; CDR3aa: CASSPPSGEKLFF
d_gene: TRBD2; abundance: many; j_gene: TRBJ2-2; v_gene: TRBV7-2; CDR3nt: TGTGCCAGCAGCTTAGTGGCTAGCGGAAGGACCGGGGAGCTGTTTTTT; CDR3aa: CASSLVASGRTGELFF
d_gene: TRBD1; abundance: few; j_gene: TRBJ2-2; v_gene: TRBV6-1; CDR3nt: TGTGCCCCTAGAACCGGGACAGGGTCTCGATGGGGGGAGCTGTTTTTT; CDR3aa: CAPRTGTGSRWGELFF
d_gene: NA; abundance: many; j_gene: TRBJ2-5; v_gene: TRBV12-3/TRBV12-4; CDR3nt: TGTGCCAGCAGTTTAAGACGCCGCCAAGAGACCCAGTACTTC; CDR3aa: CASSLRRRQETQYF
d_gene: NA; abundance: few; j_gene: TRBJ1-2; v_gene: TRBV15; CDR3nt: TGTGCCACCAGCTCCTCATCTCTCTATGGCTACACCTTC; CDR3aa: CATSSSSLYGYTF
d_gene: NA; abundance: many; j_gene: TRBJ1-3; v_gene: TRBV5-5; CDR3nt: TGTGCCAGCAGACAAGTGAGCTCTGGAAACACCATATATTTT; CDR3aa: CASRQVSSGNTIYF
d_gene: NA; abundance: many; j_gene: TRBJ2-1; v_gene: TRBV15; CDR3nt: TGTGCCACCAGCGGGGACGAGATTTTCCATGAGCAGTTCTTC; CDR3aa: CATSGDEIFHEQFF
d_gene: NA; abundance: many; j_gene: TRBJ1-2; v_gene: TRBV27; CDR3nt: TGTGCCAGCAGTCCCAGGGTCCTCTACTATGGCTACACCTTC; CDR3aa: CASSPRVLYYGYTF
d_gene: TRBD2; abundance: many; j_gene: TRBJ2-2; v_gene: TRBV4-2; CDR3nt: TGTGCCAGCAGCCAAGATCCGCATCGACTAGCGGGGGGTAATACCGGGGAGCTGTTTTTT; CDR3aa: CASSQDPHRLAGGNTGELFF
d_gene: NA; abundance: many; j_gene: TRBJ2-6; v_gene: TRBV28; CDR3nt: TGTGCCAGCAGTTCCTCGGGCTCTGGGGCCAACGTCCTGACTTTC; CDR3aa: CASSSSGSGANVLTF